The next 17 T cell receptor beta chains were all read from a single sample in a study of T-cell reconstitution after alpha-beta-depleted transplantation in children. Unique molecular identifiers featured in how the TCRbeta library was prepared. MiXCR, applied by TCRdb to the PCR reads, yields one record per CDR3 protein. The sample has more than 150,000 distinct CDR3 sequences; approximately 6.8% are singletons. The input for sequencing was PBMCs from the stem cell graft donor, taken from the stem cell graft. All receptors derive from a human donor who donated a stem cell graft to a child with Wiskott-Aldrich syndrome.

This clonotype came up many times. V and J are TRBV5-5 and TRBJ1-4; weak D call: TRBD1 (5 bases). The CDR3 totals 16 residues. Trimming cost V 4 bases and J 3 bases, with 16 bases left between them. Germline CDR1 SGHKS, CDR2 YYEKEE (reference sequence). In nucleotides, the CDR3 is TGTGCCAGCAGCCACCGCGGGGGGGACTCTAATGAAAAACTGTTTTTT. Its translation: CASSHRGGDSNEKLFF. Full variable domain (missing parts from reference TRBV5-5 and TRBJ1-4): DAGVTQSPTHLIKTRGQQVTLRCSPISGHKSVSWYQQVLGQGPQFIFQYYEKEERGRGNFPDRFSARQFPNYSSELNVNALLLGDSALYLCASSHRGGDSNEKLFFGSGTQLSVL.

The table lists this clonotype with many counts. The genes are TRBV4-3 and TRBJ2-3; possibly TRBD2 for D (5 bases). The CDR3 spans 13 residues. Per germline, CDR1 LGHNA and CDR2 YSLEER. The V and J ends lost 0 bases and 10 bases respectively, with 11 bases between them. The DNA for the CDR3 is TGCGCCAGCAGCCAAGAGGGCCAAGCGGCGCAGTATTTT. It yields the protein CASSQEGQAAQYF.

This clonotype was recorded at least ten times. The rearrangement uses TRBV29-1 and TRBJ1-2; D not certain. The CDR3 has 13 residues. Germline CDR1 is SQVTM and CDR2 is ANQGSEA. The germline V and J ends were trimmed by 5 bases and 6 bases, with 16 bases remaining between them. DNA of the CDR3: TGCAGCGTTCCCTCCCTGGGTCATGATGGCTACACCTTC. Amino acids: CSVPSLGHDGYTF.

This clonotype was counted many times. The chain links TRBV6-5 to TRBJ2-5; no definite D call. The V end was cut by 6 bases, the J end by 2 bases, with 16 bases between. The CDR3 is made up of 15 amino acids. CDR1 and CDR2 from the germline V gene are MNHEY and SVGAGI. In DNA, the CDR3 is TGTGCCAGCAGACCCTCCGGCGGCAGGCAAGAGACCCAGTACTTC. This translates into CASRPSGGRQETQYF.

The sample holds a few counts of this clonotype. This CDR3 is CASSPGISNTEAFF. CDR3 nucleotides: TGTGCCAGCAGCCCCGGGATATCGAACACTGAAGCTTTCTTT. The chain links TRBV7-8 to TRBJ1-1; D remains unclear. CDR1 is SGHVS and CDR2 is FQNEAQ in the germline V gene. The length of the CDR3 is 14 residues. V lost 5 bases and J lost 1, with 11 bases in between.

In this sample, this clonotype turned up a few times. The V gene is TRBV11-2, the J gene TRBJ1-3; D is possibly TRBD1 (6 bases). Looked up from germline, CDR1 is SGHAT and CDR2 is FQNNGV. The CDR3 contains 19 residues. Trimming left V 2 bases short and J 0 bases short, with 20 bases between. In nucleotides, the CDR3 is TGTGCCAGCAGCTTACTATGGACAGCCCGTGGGGACTCTGGAAACACCATATATTTT. Its protein is CASSLLWTARGDSGNTIYF.

The V call is TRBV5-1, the J call TRBJ2-7, with D possibly being TRBD2 (6 bases). CDR3 length: 13 residues. CDR1 and CDR2 (germline): SGHRS, YFSETQ. V was shortened by 4 bases and J by 3 bases, with 11 bases between the two germline ends. The CDR3 region has the DNA TGCGCCAGCAGCGGCGGGGCCCACTACGAGCAGTACTTC. As protein: CASSGGAHYEQYF.

In this sample, this clonotype turned up many times. This chain uses TRBV5-1 with TRBJ2-1, with unresolved D. CDR1 and CDR2 (germline): SGHRS, YFSETQ. Trimming pared 4 bases from V and 3 bases from J, leaving 8 bases between. This CDR3 spans 13 amino acids. CDR3 in DNA: TGCGCCAGCAGCCTGAGCTACTACAATGAGCAGTTCTTC. Protein product: CASSLSYYNEQFF.

V is TRBV2 and J is TRBJ2-7; D remains ambiguous. The CDR3 covers 13 residues. V dropped 6 bases and J dropped 0 bases, with 9 bases sitting between them. CDR1 and CDR2 (germline): SNHLY, FYNNEI. In DNA form, the CDR3 reads TGTGCCAGCAGCGGAGATATCTCCTACGAGCAGTACTTC. Its translation is CASSGDISYEQYF.

This clonotype has a handful of counts. The chain has TRBV5-1 and TRBJ1-2; D not certain. This CDR3 spans 15 amino acids. V dropped 0 bases and J dropped 0 bases, with 9 bases sitting between them. Germline CDR1 SGHRS, CDR2 YFSETQ. The CDR3 DNA follows: TGCGCCAGCAGCTTGGGAGTTGACGCTAACTATGGCTACACCTTC. Protein: CASSLGVDANYGYTF.

This clonotype has ten or more counts. The V and J genes are TRBV6-5 and TRBJ1-1; D remains unclear. Germline V gives CDR1 MNHEY, CDR2 SVGAGI. The CDR3 has 12 residues. Trimming shortened V by 6 bases and J by 2 bases, and 7 bases separated the two germline ends. The CDR3, as DNA: TGTGCCAGCAGCCCTGATAACACTGAAGCTTTCTTT. It is translated as CASSPDNTEAFF.

This clonotype has at least ten counts. This rearrangement joins TRBV27 to TRBJ2-1; TRBD1 might be the D (6 bases). V lost 2 bases and J 7 bases, leaving 15 bases between the germline ends. The CDR3 loop spans 15 amino acids. Germline-derived CDR1 and CDR2 are MNHEY and SMNVEV (reference sequence). In nucleotides, the CDR3 is TGTGCCAGCAGTTTAATCGGACAGATCCAGAATGAGCAGTTCTTC. This translates into CASSLIGQIQNEQFF.

This clonotype was seen at least ten times. The gene calls are TRBV12-3 or TRBV12-4 and TRBJ2-7, with TRBD1 matching 8 bases. CDR3 length: 14 amino acids. V shed 6 bases, J shed 3 bases, and the junction held 7 bases outside the gene matches. CDR3 loop: CASSFQGAVYEQYF. DNA of the CDR3: TGTGCCAGCAGCTTTCAGGGGGCCGTCTACGAGCAGTACTTC.

The chain links TRBV7-2 to TRBJ1-2; 9 positions agree with TRBD1. V was clipped by 4 bases and J by 2 bases; unmatched bases: 8. The CDR3 is 16 amino acids. Per the germline V gene, CDR1 is SGHTA and CDR2 is FQGNSA. CDR3 coding DNA: TGTGCCAGCAGCTCCAGGACAGGGGCCGGCAACTATGGCTACACCTTC. Its protein is CASSSRTGAGNYGYTF.

This clonotype was seen many times. This chain connects TRBV24-1 to TRBJ2-5; 10 bases agree with TRBD2. The V and J ends lost 0 bases and 5 bases, in that order; junction bases with no gene match: 5. The CDR3 runs to 16 residues. Germline V lookup: CDR1 KGHDR, CDR2 SFDVKD. CDR3: CATSDLGEAGGETQYF. CDR3 nucleotides: TGTGCCACCAGTGATTTGGGAGAAGCGGGGGGGGAGACCCAGTACTTC.

This clonotype has ten or more counts. The genes are TRBV6-1 and TRBJ2-7, with 9 bases aligning to TRBD1. V lost 8 bases to trimming and J lost 4 bases; unmatched junction nucleotides: 3. The CDR3 consists of 12 residues. Germline CDR1 reads MNHNS; CDR2 reads SASEGT. The CDR3 DNA sequence: TGTGCCAGCCGGACAGGGGCGTACGAGCAGTACTTC. Its protein product is CASRTGAYEQYF.

The rearrangement joins TRBV24-1 to TRBJ1-5, with TRBD1 matching over 7 bases. Per the germline V gene, CDR1 is KGHDR and CDR2 is SFDVKD. CDR3 size: 15 residues. After removal of 3 bases from V and 6 bases from J, the junction contained 7 bases not matched to a gene. The CDR3, as DNA: TGTGCCACCAGTGATAATCAGGGGGGACGTCAGCCCCAGCATTTT. This codes for CATSDNQGGRQPQHF.